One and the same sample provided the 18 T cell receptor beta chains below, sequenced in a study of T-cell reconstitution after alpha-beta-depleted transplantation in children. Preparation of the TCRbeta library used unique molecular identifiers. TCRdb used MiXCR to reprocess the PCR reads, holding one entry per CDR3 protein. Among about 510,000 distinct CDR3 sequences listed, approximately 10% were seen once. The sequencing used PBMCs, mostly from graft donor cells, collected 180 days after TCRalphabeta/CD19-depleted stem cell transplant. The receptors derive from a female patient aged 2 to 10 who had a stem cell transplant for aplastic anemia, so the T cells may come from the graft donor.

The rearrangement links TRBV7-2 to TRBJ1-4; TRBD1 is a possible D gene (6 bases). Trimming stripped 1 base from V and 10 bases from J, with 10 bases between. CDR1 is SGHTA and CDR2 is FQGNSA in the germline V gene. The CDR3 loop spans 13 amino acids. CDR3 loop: CASSLGTVGKLFF. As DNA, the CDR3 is TGTGCCAGCAGCTTAGGGACAGTTGGAAAACTGTTTTTT.

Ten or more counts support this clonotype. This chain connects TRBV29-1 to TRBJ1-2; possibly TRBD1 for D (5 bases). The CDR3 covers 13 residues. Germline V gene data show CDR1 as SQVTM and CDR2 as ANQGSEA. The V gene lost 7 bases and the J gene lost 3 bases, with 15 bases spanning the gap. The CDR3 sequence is CSAKGRGDYGYTF. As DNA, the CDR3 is TGCAGCGCCAAGGGCCGAGGGGACTATGGCTACACCTTC.

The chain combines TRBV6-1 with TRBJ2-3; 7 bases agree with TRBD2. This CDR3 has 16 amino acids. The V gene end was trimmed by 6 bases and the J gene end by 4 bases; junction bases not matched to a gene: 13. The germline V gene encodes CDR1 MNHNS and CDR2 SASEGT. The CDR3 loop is CASRPSGPRGADTQYF. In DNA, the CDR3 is TGTGCCAGCAGGCCATCCGGACCCCGGGGGGCAGATACGCAGTATTTT.

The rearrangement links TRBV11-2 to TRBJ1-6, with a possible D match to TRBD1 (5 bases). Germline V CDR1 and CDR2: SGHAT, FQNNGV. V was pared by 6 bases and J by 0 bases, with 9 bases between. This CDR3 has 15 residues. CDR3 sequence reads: CASRRQSSYNSPLHF. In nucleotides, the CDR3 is TGTGCCAGCAGGCGACAGAGCTCCTATAATTCACCCCTCCACTTT.

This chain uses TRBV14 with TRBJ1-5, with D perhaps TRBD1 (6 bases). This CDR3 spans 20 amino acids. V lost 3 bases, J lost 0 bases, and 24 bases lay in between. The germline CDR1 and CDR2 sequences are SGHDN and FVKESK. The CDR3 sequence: CASSQIPRDKEDYSNQPQHF. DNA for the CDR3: TGTGCCAGCAGCCAGATCCCCCGGGACAAAGAGGACTATAGCAATCAGCCCCAGCATTTT.

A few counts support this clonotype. The CDR3 DNA reads as TGTGCCAGCAGCCAAGATCTACAAAGCCAGAACGAGCAGTACTTC. Residues: CASSQDLQSQNEQYF. The V and J genes are TRBV4-2 and TRBJ2-7; D is unclear. The V gene lost 0 bases and the J gene lost 5 bases, with 14 bases spanning the gap. This CDR3 region has 15 residues. Germline V CDR1 and CDR2: LGHNA, YNFKEQ.

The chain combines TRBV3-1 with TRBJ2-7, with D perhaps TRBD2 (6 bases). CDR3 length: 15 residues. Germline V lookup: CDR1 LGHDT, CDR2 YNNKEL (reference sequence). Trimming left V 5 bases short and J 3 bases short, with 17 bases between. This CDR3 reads CASSFHRDSGYEQYF. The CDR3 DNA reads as TGTGCCAGCAGCTTCCACCGGGACTCTGGCTACGAGCAGTACTTC.

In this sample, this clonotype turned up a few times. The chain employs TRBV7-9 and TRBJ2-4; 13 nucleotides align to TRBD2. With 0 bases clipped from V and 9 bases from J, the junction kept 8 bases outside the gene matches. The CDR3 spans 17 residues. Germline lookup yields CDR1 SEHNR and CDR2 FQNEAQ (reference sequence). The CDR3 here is CASSLAFSRTSGGIQYF. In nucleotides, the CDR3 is TGTGCCAGCAGCTTAGCTTTTTCTAGGACTAGCGGGGGCATTCAGTACTTC.

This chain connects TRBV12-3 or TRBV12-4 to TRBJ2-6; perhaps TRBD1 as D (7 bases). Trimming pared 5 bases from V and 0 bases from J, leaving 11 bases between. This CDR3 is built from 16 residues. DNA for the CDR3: TGTGCCAGCAGTCGCGGGACAGTCTCTGGGGCCAACGTCCTGACTTTC. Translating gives CASSRGTVSGANVLTF.

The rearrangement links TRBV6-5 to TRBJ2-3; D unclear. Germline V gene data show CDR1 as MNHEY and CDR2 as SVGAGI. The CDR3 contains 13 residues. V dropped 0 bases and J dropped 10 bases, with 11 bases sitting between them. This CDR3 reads CASSYSPHESQYF. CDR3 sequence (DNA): TGTGCCAGCAGTTACTCCCCCCACGAATCGCAGTATTTT.

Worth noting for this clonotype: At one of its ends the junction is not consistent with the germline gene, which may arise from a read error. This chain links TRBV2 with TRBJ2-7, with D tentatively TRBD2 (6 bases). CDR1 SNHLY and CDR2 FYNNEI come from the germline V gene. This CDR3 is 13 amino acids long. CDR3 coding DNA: TGTGCAAGCAGAGGGGTAGCGGCCTACGAGCAGTACTTC. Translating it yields CASRGVAAYEQYF.

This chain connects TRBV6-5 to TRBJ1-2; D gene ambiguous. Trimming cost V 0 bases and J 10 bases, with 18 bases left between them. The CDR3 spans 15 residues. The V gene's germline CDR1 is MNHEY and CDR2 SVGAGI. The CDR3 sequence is CASSYSTSRGGAYTF. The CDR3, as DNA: TGTGCCAGCAGTTACTCGACCAGTCGGGGAGGCGCCTACACCTTC.

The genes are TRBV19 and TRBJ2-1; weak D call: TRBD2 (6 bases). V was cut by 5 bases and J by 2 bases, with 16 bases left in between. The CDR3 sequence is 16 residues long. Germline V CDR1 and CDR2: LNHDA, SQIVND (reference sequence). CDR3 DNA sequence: TGTGCCAGTAGTCCCGTACTATCGGGGGCCTACAATGAGCAGTTCTTC. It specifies CASSPVLSGAYNEQFF.

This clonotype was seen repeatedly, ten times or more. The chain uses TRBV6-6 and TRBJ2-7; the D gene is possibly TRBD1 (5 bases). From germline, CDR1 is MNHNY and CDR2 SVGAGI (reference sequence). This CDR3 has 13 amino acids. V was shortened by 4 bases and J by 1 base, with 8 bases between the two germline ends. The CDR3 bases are TGTGCCAGCAGTTCCGACAGTTCCTACGAGCAGTACTTC. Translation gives CASSSDSSYEQYF.

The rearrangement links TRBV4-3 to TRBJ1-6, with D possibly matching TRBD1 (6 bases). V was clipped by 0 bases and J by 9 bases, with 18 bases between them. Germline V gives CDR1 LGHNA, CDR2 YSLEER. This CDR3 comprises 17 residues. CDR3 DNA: TGCGCCAGCAGCCAAGATTTATGGACAGTCATCGGTTCACCCCTCCACTTT. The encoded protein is CASSQDLWTVIGSPLHF.

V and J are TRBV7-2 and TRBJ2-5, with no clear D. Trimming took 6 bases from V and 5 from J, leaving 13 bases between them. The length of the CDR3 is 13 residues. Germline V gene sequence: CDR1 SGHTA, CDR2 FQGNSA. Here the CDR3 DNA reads TGTGCCAGCAGGCCATCGGCAACGGAGACCCAGTACTTC. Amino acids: CASRPSATETQYF.

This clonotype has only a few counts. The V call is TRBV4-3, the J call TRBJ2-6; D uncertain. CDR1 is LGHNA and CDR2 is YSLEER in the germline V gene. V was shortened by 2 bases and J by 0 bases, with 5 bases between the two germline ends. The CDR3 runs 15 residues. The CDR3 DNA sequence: TGCGCCAGCAGCCAACAGGTCTCTGGGGCCAACGTCCTGACTTTC. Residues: CASSQQVSGANVLTF.

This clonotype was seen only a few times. The CDR3 nucleotides read TGTGCCAGCAGCCAAGAACAGCACGAGCAGTACTTC. This encodes CASSQEQHEQYF. The chain recombines TRBV3-1 with TRBJ2-7; D not resolved. Germline assignment: CDR1 LGHDT and CDR2 YNNKEL (reference sequence). The CDR3 covers 12 residues. V shed 0 bases and J shed 5 bases, with 5 bases lying between them.